The 25 T cell receptor beta chains reported below all come from one sample, sequenced in a study of CD8 T cells in ankylosing spondylitis (dated by TCRdb to between 2016 and 2019). Library preparation employed 5' RACE. Data came from an Illumina HiSeq 2500. Through fastp at Q25 and MiXCR, TCRdb rebuilt clones from the public reads, retaining in-frame beta chains. Here each entry gathers all rows of one CDR3 protein and keeps the most common genes and DNA. The sample has about 240,000 distinct CDR3 sequences on record, more than 9% of them singletons. Of the sample, 2.6% is held by the ten largest clones. The sample taken for sequencing was blood, either unsorted or a sorted T cell fraction (not recorded which). These receptors came from a male donor with ankylosing spondylitis or in good health (not recorded which).

This clonotype was detected many times. V and J are TRBV15 and TRBJ2-5; tentative D call: TRBD2 (6 bases). Germline assignment: CDR1 LNHNV and CDR2 YYDKDF (reference sequence). With 5 bases removed from V and 6 bases from J, the gap between germline ends came to 16 bases. The CDR3 runs to 14 residues. In DNA form, the CDR3 reads TGTGCCACCAGCGGCGGGACGGACGTCAAGACCCAGTACTTC. This sequence encodes CATSGGTDVKTQYF. Based on the CDR3 plus reference TRBV15 and TRBJ2-5, the full variable domain is DAMVIQNPRYQVTQFGKPVTLSCSQTLNHNVMYWYQQKSSQAPKLLFHYYDKDFNNEADTPDNFQSRRPNTSFCFLDIRSPGLGDTAMYLCATSGGTDVKTQYFGPGTRLLVL.

V is TRBV20-1 and J is TRBJ2-1, with TRBD2 identical over 12 bases. Germline V lookup: CDR1 DFQATT, CDR2 SNEGSKA (reference sequence). The CDR3 has 15 residues. Trimming took 6 bases from V and 4 from J; bases not matched to a gene: 7. The CDR3 spells CSARLAGVGYNEQFF. In DNA form, the CDR3 reads TGCAGTGCAAGACTAGCGGGAGTAGGATACAATGAGCAGTTCTTC.

A remark on this clonotype: Being one base from a much bigger clone, this may be a read error. The chain employs TRBV24-1 and TRBJ2-3; TRBD2 is a possible D gene (6 bases). CDR1 is KGHDR and CDR2 is SFDVKD in the germline V gene. The CDR3 is made up of 15 amino acids. Trimming took off 6 bases at V and 4 bases at J, with 16 bases between the two ends. The CDR3 loop reads CATSTAGKGPDTQYF. DNA of the CDR3: TGTGCCACCAGTACTGCGGGGAAGGGGCCAGATACGCAGTATTTT.

This clonotype was counted many times. The rearrangement joins TRBV20-1 to TRBJ1-4; tentatively, D is TRBD1 (6 bases). The CDR3 has 13 residues. Trimming took off 1 base at V and 6 bases at J, with 9 bases between the two ends. Germline loops: CDR1 DFQATT, CDR2 SNEGSKA (reference sequence). The CDR3 bases are TGCAGTGCTAGAGTGGGGGCGTATGAAAAACTGTTTTTT. Its translation is CSARVGAYEKLFF.

This clonotype was counted only a few times. The chain is built from TRBV19 and TRBJ2-5; 8 bases are a match to TRBD1. CDR3 length equals 14 residues. The trim removed 5 bases at V and 5 bases at J, leaving 7 bases unmatched. In germline, CDR1 is LNHDA, CDR2 SQIVND (reference sequence). CDR3 DNA: TGTGCCAGTAGTTTTCAAGACAGGGGCGAGACCCAGTACTTC. Its protein is CASSFQDRGETQYF. The whole variable domain, remainder taken from reference TRBV19 and TRBJ2-5, is DGGITQSPKYLFRKEGQNVTLSCEQNLNHDAMYWYRQDPGQGLRLIYYSQIVNDFQKGDIAEGYSVSREKKESFPLTVTSAQKNPTAFYLCASSFQDRGETQYFGPGTRLLVL.

This clonotype was counted at least ten times. The V and J genes are TRBV30 and TRBJ1-4; D is perhaps TRBD1 (5 bases). Trimming pared 3 bases from V and 2 bases from J, leaving 19 bases between. Germline V lookup: CDR1 GTSNPN, CDR2 SVGIG (reference sequence). The CDR3 is made up of 17 amino acids. CDR3: CAWSFLPSWGTNEKLFF. The DNA for the CDR3 is TGTGCCTGGAGCTTCCTTCCTTCCTGGGGGACTAATGAAAAACTGTTTTTT.

This clonotype was detected many times. The rearrangement uses TRBV5-1 and TRBJ1-1; TRBD1 matches 8 bases. V was clipped by 4 bases and J by 1 base; unmatched bases: 6. The CDR3 contains 15 residues. Germline-derived CDR1 and CDR2 are SGHRS and YFSETQ. The CDR3 is CASSEMTGANTEAFF. CDR3 nucleotides: TGCGCCAGCAGCGAAATGACAGGGGCGAACACTGAAGCTTTCTTT. Full variable domain (missing parts from reference TRBV5-1 and TRBJ1-1): KAGVTQTPRYLIKTRGQQVTLSCSPISGHRSVSWYQQTPGQGLQFLFEYFSETQRNKGNFPGRFSGRQFSNSRSEMNVSTLELGDSALYLCASSEMTGANTEAFFGQGTRLTVV.

This clonotype was counted ten times or more. The genes are TRBV7-9 and TRBJ1-1; D not resolved. There are 12 residues in the CDR3. V gave up 7 bases and J gave up 1 base, with 7 bases separating them. Germline CDR1 reads SEHNR; CDR2 reads FQNEAQ (reference sequence). CDR3 bases: TGTGCCAGCATAAACGAGAACACTGAAGCTTTCTTT. Its translation is CASINENTEAFF.

This clonotype came up many times. The V gene is TRBV11-3, the J gene TRBJ2-1, with D possibly matching TRBD2 (5 bases). Trimming took 5 bases from V and 2 from J, leaving 10 bases between them. CDR3 size: 14 residues. CDR1 SGHNT and CDR2 YENEEA come from the germline V gene. The CDR3 sequence is CASSAGSAYNEQFF. DNA of the CDR3: TGTGCCAGCAGCGCTGGGAGTGCCTACAATGAGCAGTTCTTC.

A remark on this clonotype: A single base separates this from a much larger clone, so it may be a read error. The rearrangement uses TRBV7-9 and TRBJ1-3, with 8 bases matching TRBD1. Trimming cost V 6 bases and J 0 bases; bases outside gene matches: 4. CDR3 length: 15 residues. In germline, CDR1 is SEHNR, CDR2 FQNEAQ (reference sequence). CDR3 region: CASSYRGSSGNTIYF. Here the CDR3 DNA reads TGTGCCAGCAGTTACAGGGGGAGCTCTGGAAACACCATATATTTT.

This clonotype turned up a few times. This chain joins TRBV2 and TRBJ2-3; TRBD2 is a possible D gene (5 bases). The CDR3 extends over 15 amino acids. V was cut by 0 bases and J by 2 bases, with 9 bases left in between. Germline lookup yields CDR1 SNHLY and CDR2 FYNNEI. CDR3 residues: CASSEARTFTDTQYF. The CDR3 nucleotides read TGTGCCAGCAGTGAAGCGCGGACTTTCACAGATACGCAGTATTTT.

This clonotype was detected ten times or more. J is TRBJ2-7 and V is TRBV12-3 or TRBV12-4; D is uncertain. Trimming pared 7 bases from V and 1 base from J, leaving 8 bases between. This CDR3 region has 12 residues. The DNA for the CDR3 is TGTGCCAGCAAGTCTGGTTCCTACGAGCAGTACTTC. As protein: CASKSGSYEQYF.

The rearrangement joins TRBV6-1 to TRBJ1-5, with D perhaps matching TRBD1 (5 bases). CDR1 and CDR2 from the germline V gene are MNHNS and SASEGT. V was pared by 6 bases and J by 6 bases, with 18 bases between. The CDR3 sequence is 15 residues long. CDR3 amino acids: CASSPTPRGAQPQHF. The CDR3, as DNA: TGTGCCAGCAGCCCTACCCCGAGGGGCGCTCAGCCCCAGCATTTT.

In this sample, this clonotype turned up many times. The chain couples TRBV5-1 to TRBJ1-4; no firm D call. Germline CDR1 is SGHRS and CDR2 is YFSETQ. Trimming removed 4 bases at V and 0 bases at J, with 10 bases between. This CDR3 comprises 15 residues. CDR3 loop: CASSRVTATNEKLFF. Written as DNA, the CDR3 is TGCGCCAGCAGCAGGGTGACGGCAACTAATGAAAAACTGTTTTTT.

Ten or more counts support this clonotype. V and J are TRBV6-5 and TRBJ1-2, with D unclear. Germline CDR1 MNHEY, CDR2 SVGAGI. The CDR3 has 15 amino acids. The germline V and J ends were trimmed by 0 bases and 0 bases, with 8 bases remaining between them. CDR3 sequence (DNA): TGTGCCAGCAGTTACTCGAGCCAGACTAACTATGGCTACACCTTC. It specifies CASSYSSQTNYGYTF.

This clonotype was seen a handful of times. This chain connects TRBV20-1 to TRBJ1-5; maybe TRBD1 (6 bases). The CDR3 runs 12 residues. V was cut by 5 bases and J by 6 bases, with 11 bases left in between. CDR1 and CDR2 (germline): DFQATT, SNEGSKA (reference sequence). CDR3 sequence: CSASKQGQPQHF. The CDR3 DNA reads TGCAGTGCTTCAAAACAGGGTCAGCCCCAGCATTTT.

The sample holds many counts of this clonotype. The chain has TRBV5-1 and TRBJ1-1; D gene unclear. The V and J ends lost 0 bases and 2 bases respectively, with 11 bases between them. The germline V gene encodes CDR1 SGHRS and CDR2 YFSETQ. The CDR3 covers 15 residues. This CDR3 reads CASSLDSGLNTEAFF. Here the CDR3 DNA reads TGCGCCAGCAGCTTGGACTCCGGTTTAAACACTGAAGCTTTCTTT. Drawing the rest from reference TRBV5-1 and TRBJ1-1, the complete variable domain is KAGVTQTPRYLIKTRGQQVTLSCSPISGHRSVSWYQQTPGQGLQFLFEYFSETQRNKGNFPGRFSGRQFSNSRSEMNVSTLELGDSALYLCASSLDSGLNTEAFFGQGTRLTVV.

This clonotype was picked up many times. The chain joins TRBV5-1 to TRBJ2-7, with 11 bases that match TRBD2. CDR1 and CDR2 from the germline V gene are SGHRS and YFSETQ. The V gene end was trimmed by 2 bases and the J gene end by 2 bases; junction bases not matched to a gene: 6. This CDR3 contains 16 residues. Here the CDR3 DNA reads TGCGCCAGCAGCTTACTAACTAGCGGGAGCACCTACGAGCAGTACTTC. Protein product: CASSLLTSGSTYEQYF.

Ten or more counts support this clonotype. The chain links TRBV12-5 to TRBJ1-5; D might be TRBD1 (5 bases). The germline V gene encodes CDR1 LGHNT and CDR2 FRNRAP. The V end was cut by 6 bases, the J end by 1 base, with 13 bases between. This CDR3 contains 15 residues. The CDR3 loop reads CASGGLDRSNQPQHF. The CDR3 DNA reads TGTGCTAGTGGAGGGCTTGACAGAAGCAATCAGCCCCAGCATTTT.

This clonotype came up a few times. This chain connects TRBV30 to TRBJ2-1; D is uncertain. CDR1 and CDR2 (germline): GTSNPN, SVGIG (reference sequence). This CDR3 is built from 11 residues. The V and J ends lost 1 base and 2 bases respectively, with 0 bases between them. The CDR3 DNA reads TGTGCCTGGAGTGCCTACAATGAGCAGTTCTTC. Translating gives CAWSAYNEQFF.

This clonotype has a count of ten or more. The chain uses TRBV20-1 and TRBJ2-7, with D maybe TRBD2 (6 bases). This CDR3 contains 13 residues. Per germline, CDR1 DFQATT and CDR2 SNEGSKA (reference sequence). V was pared by 3 bases and J by 0 bases, with 9 bases between. The CDR3 region has the DNA TGCAGTGCTAGCGCGGGAAGCTCCTACGAGCAGTACTTC. Translated: CSASAGSSYEQYF.

This clonotype was found many times. V gene TRBV11-1 combines with J gene TRBJ2-1, with D possibly being TRBD2 (5 bases). V lost 5 bases and J 3 bases, leaving 20 bases between the germline ends. Germline V gene data show CDR1 as SGHAT and CDR2 as FQDESV (reference sequence). The CDR3 has 17 amino acids. CDR3 nucleotides: TGTGCCAGCAGCCGACTCTCGACGCGGGCCCTCTACAATGAGCAGTTCTTC. Amino acids: CASSRLSTRALYNEQFF.

Only a few counts were recorded for this clonotype. This sequence joins TRBV3-2 and TRBJ2-1. TRBV3-2 is shown as a pseudogene. The CDR3 contains 17 residues. The CDR3 sequence: CACCQDESVSSYNEQFF. In DNA form, the CDR3 reads TGTGCCTGCTGCCAAGACGAGTCGGTTAGCTCCTACAATGAGCAGTTCTTC.

This clonotype was counted many times. The V and J genes are TRBV27 and TRBJ1-1, with TRBD1 matching over 8 bases. CDR1 and CDR2 (germline): MNHEY, SMNVEV (reference sequence). With 5 bases clipped from V and 5 bases from J, the junction kept 7 bases outside the gene matches. The CDR3 contains 14 residues. The CDR3 nucleotides are TGTGCCAGCAGTAGACAGGGGCTGGGGACTGAAGCTTTCTTT. Amino acids: CASSRQGLGTEAFF.

This clonotype has just a few counts. V and J are TRBV7-2 and TRBJ2-7, with D maybe TRBD2 (5 bases). This CDR3 spans 14 amino acids. Per the germline V gene, CDR1 is SGHTA and CDR2 is FQGNSA. V was cut by 5 bases and J by 3 bases, with 14 bases left in between. CDR3 amino acids: CASSPQRGFYEQYF. The CDR3 DNA follows: TGTGCCAGCAGCCCGCAGCGCGGGTTCTACGAGCAGTACTTC.